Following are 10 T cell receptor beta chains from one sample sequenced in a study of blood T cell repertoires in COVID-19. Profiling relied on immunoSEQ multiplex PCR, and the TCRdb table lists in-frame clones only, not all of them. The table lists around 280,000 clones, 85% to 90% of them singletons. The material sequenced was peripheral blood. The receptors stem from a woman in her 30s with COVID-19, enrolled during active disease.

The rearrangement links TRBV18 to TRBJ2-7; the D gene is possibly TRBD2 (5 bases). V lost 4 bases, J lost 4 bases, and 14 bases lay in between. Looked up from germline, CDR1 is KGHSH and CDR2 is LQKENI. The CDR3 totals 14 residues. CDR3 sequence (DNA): TGTGCCAGCTCACGCGATTCCGGGATATACGAGCAGTACTTC. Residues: CASSRDSGIYEQYF. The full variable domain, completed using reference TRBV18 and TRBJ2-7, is NAGVMQNPRHLVRRRGQEARLRCSPMKGHSHVYWYRQLPEEGLKFMVYLQKENIIDESGMPKERFSAEFPKEGPSILRIQQVVRGDSAAYFCASSRDSGIYEQYFGPGTRLTVT.

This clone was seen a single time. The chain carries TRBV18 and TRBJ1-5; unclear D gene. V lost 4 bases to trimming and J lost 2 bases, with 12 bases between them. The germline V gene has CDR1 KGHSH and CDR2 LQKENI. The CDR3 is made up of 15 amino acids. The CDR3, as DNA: TGTGCCAGCTCACGAGAGGAGCGAGGCAATCAGCCCCAGCATTTT. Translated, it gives CASSREERGNQPQHF.

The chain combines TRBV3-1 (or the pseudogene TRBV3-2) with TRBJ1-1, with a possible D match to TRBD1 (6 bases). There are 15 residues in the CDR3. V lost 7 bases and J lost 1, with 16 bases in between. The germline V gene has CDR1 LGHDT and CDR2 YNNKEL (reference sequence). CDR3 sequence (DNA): TGTGCCAGCACCTTAGGGGGTAGGGAGAACACTGAAGCTTTCTTT. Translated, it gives CASTLGGRENTEAFF.

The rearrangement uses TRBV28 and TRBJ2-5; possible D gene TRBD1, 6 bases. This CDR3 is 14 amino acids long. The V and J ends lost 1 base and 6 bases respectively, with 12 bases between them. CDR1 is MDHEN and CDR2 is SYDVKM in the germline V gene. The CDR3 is CASSLSGRGQTQYF. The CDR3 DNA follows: TGTGCCAGCAGTTTATCGGGCAGGGGTCAGACCCAGTACTTC.

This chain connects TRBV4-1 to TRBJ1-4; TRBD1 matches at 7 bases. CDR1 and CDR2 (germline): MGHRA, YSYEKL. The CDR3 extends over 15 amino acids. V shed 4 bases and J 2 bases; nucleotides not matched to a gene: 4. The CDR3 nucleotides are TGCGCCAGCAGCCCCCGGGACAGTACTAATGAAAAACTGTTTTTT. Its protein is CASSPRDSTNEKLFF.

The DNA for the CDR3 is TGTGCCAGCAGAGGACACCCGACGGAGCAGTTCTTC. As protein: CASRGHPTEQFF. V is TRBV6-5 and J is TRBJ2-1; D may be TRBD1 (5 bases). This CDR3 spans 12 amino acids. V lost 6 bases, J lost 10 bases, and 13 bases lay in between. Looked up from germline, CDR1 is MNHEY and CDR2 is SVGAGI.

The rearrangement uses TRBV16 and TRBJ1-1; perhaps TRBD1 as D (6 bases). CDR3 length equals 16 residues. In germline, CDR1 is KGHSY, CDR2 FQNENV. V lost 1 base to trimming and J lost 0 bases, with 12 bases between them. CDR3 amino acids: CASSQFQGKMNTEAFF. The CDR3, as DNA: TGTGCCAGCAGCCAATTCCAGGGGAAGATGAACACTGAAGCTTTCTTT.

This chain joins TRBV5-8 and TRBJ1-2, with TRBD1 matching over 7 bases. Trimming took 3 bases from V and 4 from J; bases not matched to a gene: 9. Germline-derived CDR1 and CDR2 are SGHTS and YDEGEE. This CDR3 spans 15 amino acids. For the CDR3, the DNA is TGTGCCAGCAGCTGGCAGCAGGGGGTCCTCTATGGCTACACCTTC. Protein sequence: CASSWQQGVLYGYTF.

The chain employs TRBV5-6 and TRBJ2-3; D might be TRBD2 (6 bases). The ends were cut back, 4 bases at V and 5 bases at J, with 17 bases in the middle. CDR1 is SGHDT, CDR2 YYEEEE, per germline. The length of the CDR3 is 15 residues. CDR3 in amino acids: CASSRGSLRLDTQYF. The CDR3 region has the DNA TGTGCCAGCAGCCGGGGGTCACTAAGGTTAGATACGCAGTATTTT.

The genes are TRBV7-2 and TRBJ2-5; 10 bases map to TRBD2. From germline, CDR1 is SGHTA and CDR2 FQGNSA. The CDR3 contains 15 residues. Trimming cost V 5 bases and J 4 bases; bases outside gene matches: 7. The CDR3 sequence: CASSHGLAVRETQYF. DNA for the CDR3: TGTGCCAGCAGCCACGGACTAGCGGTCAGAGAGACCCAGTACTTC.